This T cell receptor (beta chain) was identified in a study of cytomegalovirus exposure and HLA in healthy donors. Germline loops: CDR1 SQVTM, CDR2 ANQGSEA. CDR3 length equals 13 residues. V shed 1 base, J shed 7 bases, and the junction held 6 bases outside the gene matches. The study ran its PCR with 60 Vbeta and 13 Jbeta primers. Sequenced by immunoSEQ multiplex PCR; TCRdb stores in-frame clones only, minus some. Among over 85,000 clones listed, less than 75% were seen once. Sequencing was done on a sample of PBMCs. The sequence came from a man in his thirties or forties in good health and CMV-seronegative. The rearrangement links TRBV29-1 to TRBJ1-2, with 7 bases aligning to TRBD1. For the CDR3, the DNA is TGCAGCGTTGAAGTGGTACAGGGGCCTGGCTACACCTTC. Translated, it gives CSVEVVQGPGYTF.